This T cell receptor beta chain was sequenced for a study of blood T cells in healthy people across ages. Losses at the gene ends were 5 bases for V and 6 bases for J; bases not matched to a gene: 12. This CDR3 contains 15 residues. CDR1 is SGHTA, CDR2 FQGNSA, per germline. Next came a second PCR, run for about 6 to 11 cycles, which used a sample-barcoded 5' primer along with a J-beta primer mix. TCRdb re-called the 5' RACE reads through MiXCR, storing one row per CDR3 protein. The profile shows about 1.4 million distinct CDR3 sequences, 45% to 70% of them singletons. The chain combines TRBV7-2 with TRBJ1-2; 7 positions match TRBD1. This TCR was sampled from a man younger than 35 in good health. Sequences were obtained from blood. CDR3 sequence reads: CASSRNRGGGHGYTF. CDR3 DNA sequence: TGTGCCAGCAGCCGGAACAGGGGCGGTGGACATGGCTACACCTTC.